This is a list of T cell receptor beta chains from one sample in a study of Graves' ophthalmopathy and Graves' hyperthyroidism. From the multiplex PCR reads, TCRdb called clonotypes with MiXCR, one entry per CDR3 protein. The sample records about 210,000 distinct CDR3 sequences, approximately 28% being singletons. What was sequenced was peripheral blood. The origin of the receptors is a man aged 50 to 59 with Graves' ophthalmopathy. CDR3s include the opening cysteine and the closing phenylalanine or tryptophan. D genes are given only for firm matches. Expanded clones are given a class, and other clones once, few, many or no size at all.

j_gene | abundance | v_gene | d_gene | CDR3aa | CDR3nt
TRBJ2-7 | many | TRBV12-3/TRBV12-4 | . | CASSQTGESTFEQYF | TGTGCCAGCAGTCAAACGGGAGAATCCACCTTTGAGCAGTACTTC
TRBJ2-6 | . | TRBV12-3/TRBV12-4 | TRBD2 | CASSLRLAPTSGANVLTF | TGTGCCAGCAGTCTACGACTAGCGCCCACCTCTGGGGCCAACGTCCTGACTTTC
TRBJ2-2 | many | TRBV19 | TRBD1 | CASNPGQGVTGELFF | TGTGCCAGTAATCCGGGACAGGGGGTCACCGGGGAGCTGTTTTTT
TRBJ1-2 | many | TRBV7-2 | . | CASSPQGAGFYGYTF | TGTGCCAGCAGCCCACAAGGGGCGGGGTTCTATGGCTACACCTTC
TRBJ1-5 | many | TRBV6-1 | . | CASSGIARNQPQHF | TGTGCCAGCAGTGGGATTGCGCGCAATCAGCCCCAGCATTTT
TRBJ1-1 | many | TRBV20-1 | TRBD1 | CSARADRGWGMNTEAFF | TGCAGTGCTAGGGCTGACAGGGGCTGGGGGATGAACACTGAAGCTTTCTTT
TRBJ2-2 | many | TRBV7-9 | TRBD1 | CASGRDRGITGELFF | TGTGCCAGCGGTCGGGACAGGGGTATCACCGGGGAGCTGTTTTTT
TRBJ1-2 | many | TRBV10-1 | . | CASSSGKNYGYTF | TGCGCCAGCAGTTCCGGGAAAAACTATGGCTACACCTTC
TRBJ2-5 | many | TRBV4-3 | . | CASSQDLAGLQYF | TGCGCCAGCAGCCAAGATCTTGCGGGCCTCCAGTACTTC
TRBJ1-3 | . | TRBV5-1 | TRBD1 | CASSLSGQGARGAGNTIYF | TGCGCCAGCAGCTTGAGTGGACAGGGGGCACGGGGAGCTGGAAACACCATATATTTT
TRBJ2-2 | . | TRBV10-1 | . | CASSGVPGELFF | TGCGCCAGCAGCGGGGTCCCCGGGGAGCTGTTTTTT
TRBJ2-7 | many | TRBV12-3/TRBV12-4 | TRBD1 | CASSPDRNEQYF | TGTGCCAGCAGTCCGGACAGGAACGAGCAGTACTTC
TRBJ1-2 | once | TRBV27 | . | CASPYITGHHQGYTF | TGTGCCAGCCCCTATATCACTGGGCATCATCAGGGCTACACCTTC
TRBJ1-5 | . | TRBV7-8 | TRBD1 | CASSNRDRRQTGNQPQHF | TGTGCCAGCAGCAACCGGGACAGAAGGCAAACGGGCAATCAGCCCCAGCATTTT
TRBJ1-2 | . | TRBV28 | TRBD1 | CASSPGTADYGYTF | TGTGCCAGCAGTCCGGGGACAGCAGACTATGGCTACACCTTC
TRBJ2-7 | many | TRBV29-1 | TRBD2 | CSVAVGAGGLEQYF | TGCAGCGTGGCCGTTGGAGCGGGAGGGCTTGAGCAGTACTTC
TRBJ1-5 | . | TRBV7-2 | TRBD1 | CASSPKDRGLGQPQHF | TGTGCCAGCAGCCCGAAGGACAGGGGGCTAGGACAGCCCCAGCATTTT
TRBJ2-5 | many | TRBV20-1 | TRBD2 | CSVKTSGRFDATQYF | TGCAGTGTTAAGACTAGCGGGAGATTCGACGCGACCCAGTACTTC
TRBJ2-4 | many | TRBV28 | . | CASRSSGLAKNIQYF | TGTGCCAGCAGATCCAGCGGACTAGCCAAAAACATTCAGTACTTC
TRBJ1-5 | . | TRBV7-2 | TRBD1 | CASKVAGQDHQPQHF | TGTGCCAGCAAAGTCGCGGGACAGGACCATCAGCCCCAGCATTTT
TRBJ1-1 | many | TRBV15 | . | CATSARRGTEAFF | TGTGCCACCAGCGCCCGTAGGGGCACTGAAGCTTTCTTT
TRBJ2-2 | . | TRBV19 | TRBD1 | CASSVRGGNTGELFF | TGTGCCAGTAGTGTGCGAGGGGGCAACACCGGGGAGCTGTTTTTT
TRBJ2-7 | many | TRBV30 | . | CAWRPQGLREQYF | TGTGCCTGGAGGCCCCAGGGTCTCAGGGAGCAGTACTTC
TRBJ1-1 | . | TRBV20-1 | . | CSVPRGLGVIAFF | TGCAGTGTTCCTCGGGGATTGGGGGTGATCGCTTTCTTT
TRBJ1-5 | many | TRBV6-5 | TRBD1 | CASSRPGQARQPQHF | TGTGCCAGCAGTAGACCGGGACAGGCGCGTCAGCCCCAGCATTTT
TRBJ1-1 | many | TRBV27 | . | CASQGVPFTEAFF | TGTGCCAGCCAAGGCGTACCTTTCACTGAAGCTTTCTTT
TRBJ2-7 | many | TRBV28 | TRBD2 | CASRILAGGPSEQYF | TGTGCCAGCAGGATACTAGCGGGAGGGCCCTCCGAGCAGTACTTC
TRBJ2-7 | many | TRBV30 | . | CAWSQGRGYEQYF | TGTGCCTGGAGTCAAGGGAGAGGTTACGAGCAGTACTTC
TRBJ2-2 | many | TRBV7-2 | . | CASSLAELNTGELFF | TGTGCCAGCAGCTTAGCGGAGTTGAACACCGGGGAGCTGTTTTTT
TRBJ1-1 | . | TRBV6-5 | . | CASSSRWAEAFF | TGTGCCAGCAGTTCCAGATGGGCCGAAGCTTTCTTT
TRBJ2-6 | . | TRBV28 | . | CASGSGTFGSGANVLTF | TGTGCCAGCGGATCCGGGACTTTCGGCTCTGGGGCCAACGTCCTGACTTTC
TRBJ2-7 | many | TRBV9 | . | CASSGPPREGDF | TGTGCCAGCAGCGGACCCCCACGGGAAGGGGACTTC
TRBJ2-1 | many | TRBV27 | TRBD2 | CASSAEGLAGLGEQFF | TGTGCCAGCAGCGCCGAGGGACTAGCAGGCCTAGGTGAGCAGTTCTTC
TRBJ2-4 | many | TRBV12-3/TRBV12-4 | . | CASSLRGATIDIQYF | TGTGCCAGCAGTCTCCGGGGGGCTACAATTGACATTCAGTACTTC
TRBJ2-7 | many | TRBV5-6 | . | CASRGAGQPRSEQYF | TGTGCCAGCAGGGGGGCGGGACAGCCTAGGAGCGAGCAGTACTTC
TRBJ1-2 | many | TRBV29-1 | . | CSVEGHGSRFNYGYTF | TGCAGCGTTGAGGGGCACGGATCACGCTTCAACTATGGCTACACCTTC
TRBJ1-6 | . | TRBV28 | TRBD1 | CASSLPRQGESPLHF | TGTGCCAGCAGTTTACCGCGACAGGGTGAATCACCCCTCCACTTT
TRBJ2-7 | . | TRBV20-1 | TRBD2 | CSASAIGLAVRDEQYF | TGCAGTGCTAGCGCGATCGGACTAGCGGTCCGTGACGAGCAGTACTTC
TRBJ1-2 | . | TRBV19 | TRBD1 | CASNPRDRGNGYTF | TGTGCCAGTAATCCCCGGGACAGGGGGAATGGCTACACCTTC
TRBJ2-7 | . | TRBV6-5 | TRBD2 | CASSYSLAGGWEQYF | TGTGCCAGCAGTTACTCACTAGCGGGAGGTTGGGAGCAGTACTTC
TRBJ1-1 | few | TRBV19 | . | CASSMGGSSDTEAFF | TGTGCCAGTAGTATGGGGGGGTCGTCGGACACTGAAGCTTTCTTT
TRBJ2-7 | many | TRBV18 | . | CASSPREEQYF | TGTGCCAGCTCACCCCGAGAAGAGCAGTACTTC
TRBJ2-5 | . | TRBV20-1 | TRBD2 | CSASPWTSGKVTQYF | TGCAGTGCTTCGCCCTGGACTAGCGGGAAGGTGACCCAGTACTTC
TRBJ1-6 | many | TRBV3-1 | TRBD1 | CASSQGTGDWSPLHF | TGTGCCAGCAGCCAAGGGACAGGGGATTGGTCACCCCTCCACTTT
TRBJ1-2 | many | TRBV7-9 | . | CASSPLEGGENGYTF | TGTGCCAGCAGCCCCCTCGAGGGGGGCGAGAATGGCTACACCTTC
TRBJ1-1 | . | TRBV12-3/TRBV12-4 | . | CASSLDATEAFF | TGTGCCAGCAGTTTAGATGCCACTGAAGCTTTCTTT
TRBJ1-2 | many | TRBV25-1 | . | CASSESVRPYGYTF | TGTGCCAGCAGTGAATCAGTAAGACCGTATGGCTACACCTTC
TRBJ1-2 | many | TRBV18 | TRBD1 | CASSAGTGGMYGYTF | TGTGCCAGCTCAGCCGGGACAGGGGGCATGTATGGCTACACCTTC
TRBJ1-5 | . | TRBV12-3/TRBV12-4 | . | CASRESSNQPQHF | TGTGCCAGCAGAGAATCTAGCAATCAGCCCCAGCATTTT
TRBJ2-7 | . | TRBV11-2 | . | CASRRAGTLYEQYF | TGTGCCAGCAGGAGGGCGGGCACCCTCTACGAGCAGTACTTC
TRBJ2-5 | many | TRBV30 | TRBD2 | CAWNRAGDKETQYF | TGTGCCTGGAATAGAGCGGGAGATAAAGAGACCCAGTACTTC
TRBJ2-7 | many | TRBV11-2 | . | CASRGQWGYEQYF | TGTGCCAGCAGAGGACAGTGGGGCTACGAGCAGTACTTC
TRBJ2-7 | medium-sized | TRBV6-5 | . | CASKGVSYEQYF | TGTGCCAGCAAGGGTGTCTCCTACGAGCAGTACTTC